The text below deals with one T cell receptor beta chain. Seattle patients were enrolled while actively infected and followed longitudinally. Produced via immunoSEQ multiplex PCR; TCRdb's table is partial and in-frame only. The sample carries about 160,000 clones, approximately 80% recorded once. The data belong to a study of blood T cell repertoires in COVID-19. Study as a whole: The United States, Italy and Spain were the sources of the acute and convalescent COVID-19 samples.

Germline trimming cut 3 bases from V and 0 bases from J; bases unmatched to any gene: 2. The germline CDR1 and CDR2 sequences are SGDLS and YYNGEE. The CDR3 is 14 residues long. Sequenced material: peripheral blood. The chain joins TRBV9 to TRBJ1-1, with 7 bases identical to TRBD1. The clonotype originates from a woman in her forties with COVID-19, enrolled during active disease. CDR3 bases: TGTGCCAGCAGCGCGGGGACAGTGAACACTGAAGCTTTCTTT. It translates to CASSAGTVNTEAFF.